These 30 T cell receptor beta chains share one sample of origin, sequenced in a study of OX40 agonist ivuxolimab in advanced cancers. Profiled with immunoSEQ multiplex PCR; TCRdb holds only in-frame clones, not every one. The sample contains approximately 69,000 clones, more than 70% of which appear only once. The sample in question was CD4+ or CD8+ T cells sorted from blood, obtained in a trial of the OX40 agonist ivuxolimab. The receptors derive from an adult with an advanced solid tumor such as melanoma, head and neck, liver or kidney cancer.

V is TRBV9 and J is TRBJ1-2; 7 bases agree with TRBD1. The CDR3 spans 14 residues. Losses at the gene ends were 1 base for V and 4 bases for J; bases not matched to a gene: 4. From germline, CDR1 is SGDLS and CDR2 YYNGEE. CDR3 DNA: TGTGCCAGCAGCGTATCAGGGGACAGCTATGGCTACACCTTC. Translation gives CASSVSGDSYGYTF.

This clone was picked up a small number of times. J is TRBJ2-6 and V is TRBV7-9; tentative D call: TRBD2 (6 bases). V was cut by 5 bases and J by 1 base, with 9 bases left in between. In germline, CDR1 is SEHNR, CDR2 FQNEAQ (reference sequence). CDR3 length equals 15 residues. In DNA, the CDR3 is TGTGCCAGCAGCCGCGGAGGGTCTGGGGCCAACGTCCTGACTTTC. Translating gives CASSRGGSGANVLTF.

The chain links TRBV7-9 to TRBJ2-1; either TRBD1 or TRBD2 may fit D (5 bases each). The length of the CDR3 is 15 residues. Deletions cut 2 bases from V and 8 bases from J, with 16 bases between. The germline gives CDR1 SEHNR, CDR2 FQNEAQ (reference sequence). The CDR3 DNA follows: TGTGCCAGCAGCTTACTGGGGGTGCCCACGGATGAGCAGTTCTTC. Translation: CASSLLGVPTDEQFF.

This clone was picked up one time. The chain is built from TRBV10-3 and TRBJ2-1; 11 positions agree with TRBD2. There are 16 residues in the CDR3. Germline V gives CDR1 ENHRY, CDR2 SYGVKD. V shed 6 bases, J shed 3 bases, and the junction held 7 bases outside the gene matches. As DNA, the CDR3 is TGTGCCATCAGCGGGGGACTAGCGGAAAACTACAATGAGCAGTTCTTC. It yields the protein CAISGGLAENYNEQFF.

V gene TRBV27 combines with J gene TRBJ2-5, with 7 nucleotides matching TRBD1. J gave up 1 base and V 6 bases, and 2 bases lay outside the gene matches. The CDR3 is 13 amino acids. Germline CDR1 is MNHEY and CDR2 is SMNVEV (reference sequence). CDR3 in DNA: TGTGCCAGCAGGAGGGACAGCCAAGAGACCCAGTACTTC. Translating it yields CASRRDSQETQYF.

The V call is TRBV4-1, the J call TRBJ2-3, with a weak D call TRBD2 (6 bases). This CDR3 has 14 amino acids. V was pared by 2 bases and J by 6 bases, with 12 bases between. Germline values: CDR1 MGHRA, CDR2 YSYEKL. CDR3 residues: CASSQTGVDDTQYF. The CDR3 nucleotides read TGCGCCAGCAGCCAAACGGGGGTTGATGATACGCAGTATTTT.

The gene calls are TRBV6-5 and TRBJ2-5; TRBD1 is a possible D gene (6 bases). The CDR3 is 15 residues long. Trimming pared 6 bases from V and 8 bases from J, leaving 22 bases between. Germline V gives CDR1 MNHEY, CDR2 SVGAGI. The CDR3 sequence is CASSKQGSGRATQYF. The DNA of the CDR3 is TGTGCCAGCAGCAAACAGGGCTCTGGGCGGGCCACCCAGTACTTC.

The chain uses TRBV28 and TRBJ1-5; D is undetermined. This CDR3 comprises 14 residues. CDR1 and CDR2 (germline): MDHEN, SYDVKM. The V and J ends lost 8 bases and 2 bases respectively, with 13 bases between them. The CDR3 nucleotides are TGTGCCAGCCTCTGGGCGTCTGGCAATCAGCCCCAGCATTTT. Protein sequence: CASLWASGNQPQHF.

The chain combines TRBV28 with TRBJ2-5; TRBD1 matches at 8 bases. The DNA end favors TRBJ2-7, so the J call may be wrong. The V gene's germline CDR1 is MDHEN and CDR2 SYDVKM. CDR3 size: 15 residues. The CDR3: CASSKFGTGSYEQYF. The CDR3 DNA is TGTGCCAGCAGTAAATTCGGGACAGGCTCCTACGAGCAGTACTTC.

This clone was observed a few times. The chain employs TRBV30 and TRBJ1-5, with no clear D. With 1 base removed from V and 3 bases from J, the gap between germline ends came to 7 bases. The germline V gene has CDR1 GTSNPN and CDR2 SVGIG (reference sequence). The CDR3 extends over 13 amino acids. The CDR3 loop reads CAWSENLNQPQHF. The CDR3 coding sequence is TGTGCCTGGAGTGAGAATCTCAATCAGCCCCAGCATTTT.

This rearrangement joins TRBV4-2 to TRBJ1-1; unclear D gene. V was clipped by 0 bases and J by 11 bases, with 22 bases between them. Germline V gene lookup returns CDR1 LGHNA and CDR2 YNFKEQ. The CDR3 contains 16 residues. For the CDR3, the DNA is TGTGCCAGCAGCCAAGATTGGCCCAGGAACTACCGAAACGCTTTCTTT. It is translated as CASSQDWPRNYRNAFF.

The chain has TRBV15 and TRBJ2-2; 9 bases map to TRBD2. Germline V lookup: CDR1 LNHNV, CDR2 YYDKDF (reference sequence). The CDR3 is 14 amino acids. The junction had 7 bases not matched to a gene; V was cut back by 8 bases and J by 6 bases. For the CDR3, the DNA is TGTGCCACCCTGCCTAGCGGGGAGTCCGGGGAGCTGTTTTTT. Its translation is CATLPSGESGELFF.

The CDR3 DNA sequence: TGTGCCCAATCCAAAGGCGGAGATACGCAGTATTTT. Amino acid sequence: CAQSKGGDTQYF. This chain uses TRBV10-3 with TRBJ2-3, with D unclear. Deletions cut 11 bases from V and 5 bases from J, with 14 bases between. The V gene's germline CDR1 is ENHRY and CDR2 SYGVKD. This CDR3 region has 12 residues.

This chain uses TRBV30 with TRBJ1-5; TRBD1 matches at 7 bases. V trimming: 0 bases; J trimming: 6 bases; junction bases outside the gene matches: 11. This CDR3 contains 16 residues. The germline gives CDR1 GTSNPN, CDR2 SVGIG (reference sequence). CDR3 sequence (DNA): TGTGCCTGGAGTGTCAGGGGGACAGAAAAGGCTCAGCCCCAGCATTTT. Translated, it gives CAWSVRGTEKAQPQHF.

The gene calls are TRBV7-9 and TRBJ1-5; the D gene is possibly TRBD1 (5 bases). The germline V gene has CDR1 SEHNR and CDR2 FQNEAQ (reference sequence). Trimming removed 4 bases from V and 2 bases from J, with 6 bases in between. This CDR3 has 13 amino acids. CDR3 protein: CASSSTGNQPQHF. The CDR3 DNA is TGTGCCAGCAGCTCGACAGGCAATCAGCCCCAGCATTTT.

Here the CDR3 reads CASSARTSQYF. The CDR3 DNA follows: TGTGCCAGCAGCGCCCGGACTTCCCAGTACTTC. The chain is built from TRBV5-4 and TRBJ2-5; possible D gene TRBD2, 5 bases. The CDR3 has 11 amino acids. The ends were cut back, 4 bases at V and 9 bases at J, with 10 bases in the middle. Germline loops: CDR1 SGHNT, CDR2 YYREEE (reference sequence).

This sequence joins TRBV2 and TRBJ2-3; tentatively, D is TRBD2 (6 bases). The CDR3 consists of 14 residues. Germline V gene sequence: CDR1 SNHLY, CDR2 FYNNEI. V lost 8 bases, J lost 5 bases, and 17 bases lay in between. The CDR3 is CASLEGAIVDTQYF. The CDR3 DNA follows: TGTGCCAGCTTGGAGGGAGCAATTGTAGATACGCAGTATTTT.

This chain uses TRBV7-6 with TRBJ2-3; the D gene is possibly TRBD2 (6 bases). This CDR3 region has 15 residues. The ends were cut back, 5 bases at V and 4 bases at J, with 16 bases in the middle. The germline CDR1 and CDR2 sequences are SGHVS and FNYEAQ. In nucleotides, the CDR3 is TGTGCCAGCAGCCCCCGTCCGGGAGTATCAGATACGCAGTATTTT. Residues: CASSPRPGVSDTQYF.

Only one count was recorded for this clone. In the same sample, other DNA sequences code for this CDR3. This chain uses TRBV2 with TRBJ1-5; perhaps TRBD1 as D (5 bases). The CDR3 runs 13 residues. Germline CDR1 and CDR2: SNHLY and FYNNEI. The V end lost 4 bases, the J end lost 4 bases, and 8 bases lay between the germline ends. As DNA, the CDR3 is TGTGCCAGCAGTGGGGGGGGGAATCAGCCCCAGCATTTT. Protein sequence: CASSGGGNQPQHF.

The genes are TRBV7-2 and TRBJ1-2, with D tentatively TRBD1 (5 bases). V was shortened by 1 base and J by 2 bases, with 5 bases between the two germline ends. CDR3 size: 13 residues. The V gene's germline CDR1 is SGHTA and CDR2 FQGNSA. The CDR3 bases are TGTGCCAGCAGCTTAGGACAGAACTATGGCTACACCTTC. Translating it yields CASSLGQNYGYTF. Full variable domain (rest looked up from reference TRBV7-2 and TRBJ1-2): GAGVSQSPSNKVTEKGKDVELRCDPISGHTALYWYRQSLGQGLEFLIYFQGNSAPDKSGLPSDRFSAERTGGSVSTLTIQRTQQEDSAVYLCASSLGQNYGYTFGSGTRLTVV.

V usage is TRBV2 and J usage is TRBJ2-7; D is unresolved. Germline CDR1 reads SNHLY; CDR2 reads FYNNEI. V lost 8 bases to trimming and J lost 1 base, with 12 bases between them. CDR3 length equals 13 residues. The CDR3 loop reads CASSTDGSYEQYF. CDR3 sequence (DNA): TGTGCCAGCTCGACGGATGGATCCTACGAGCAGTACTTC. Drawing the rest from reference TRBV2 and TRBJ2-7, the complete variable domain is EPEVTQTPSHQVTQMGQEVILRCVPISNHLYFYWYRQILGQKVEFLVSFYNNEISEKSEIFDDQFSVERPDGSNFTLKIRSTKLEDSAMYFCASSTDGSYEQYFGPGTRLTVT.

The rearrangement uses TRBV9 and TRBJ2-1; the D gene is possibly TRBD2 (5 bases). The V and J ends lost 3 bases and 2 bases respectively, with 12 bases between them. The CDR3 covers 15 residues. CDR1 SGDLS and CDR2 YYNGEE come from the germline V gene. For the CDR3, the DNA is TGTGCCAGCAGCGCCCGACTAACCCCCTACAATGAGCAGTTCTTC. Translation: CASSARLTPYNEQFF. Drawing the rest from reference TRBV9 and TRBJ2-1, the complete variable domain is DSGVTQTPKHLITATGQRVTLRCSPRSGDLSVYWYQQSLDQGLQFLIQYYNGEERAKGNILERFSAQQFPDLHSELNLSSLELGDSALYFCASSARLTPYNEQFFGPGTRLTVL.

The chain carries TRBV28 and TRBJ1-5; 10 bases are shared with TRBD1. This CDR3 comprises 15 residues. Germline assignment: CDR1 MDHEN and CDR2 SYDVKM. Trimming at V came to 5 bases and at J to 3 bases, leaving 4 bases not matched to a gene. The CDR3 sequence is CASSVTGGHNQPQHF. In DNA form, the CDR3 reads TGTGCCAGCAGTGTGACAGGGGGCCACAATCAGCCCCAGCATTTT. Full variable domain (outside the CDR3, taken from reference TRBV28 and TRBJ1-5): DVKVTQSSRYLVKRTGEKVFLECVQDMDHENMFWYRQDPGLGLRLIYFSYDVKMKEKGDIPEGYSVSREKKERFSLILESASTNQTSMYLCASSVTGGHNQPQHFGDGTRLSIL.

As regards this clone: The same CDR3 also results from other DNA sequences found in this sample. The V gene is TRBV5-1, the J gene TRBJ2-3; TRBD2 is a possible D gene (6 bases). The V gene's germline CDR1 is SGHRS and CDR2 YFSETQ. V was pared by 0 bases and J by 6 bases, with 8 bases between. This CDR3 has 13 amino acids. The CDR3 sequence: CASSLGAGDTQYF. CDR3 coding DNA: TGCGCCAGCAGCTTGGGTGCGGGGGATACGCAGTATTTT. Full variable domain (remainder filled in from reference TRBV5-1 and TRBJ2-3): KAGVTQTPRYLIKTRGQQVTLSCSPISGHRSVSWYQQTPGQGLQFLFEYFSETQRNKGNFPGRFSGRQFSNSRSEMNVSTLELGDSALYLCASSLGAGDTQYFGPGTRLTVL.

The CDR3 DNA sequence: TGTGCCAGTAGGAAGGGCCCGCTGAATGAGCAGTTCTTC. Its protein product is CASRKGPLNEQFF. The chain combines TRBV19 with TRBJ2-1; D not certain. V was cut by 6 bases and J by 7 bases, with 13 bases left in between. From germline, CDR1 is LNHDA and CDR2 SQIVND (reference sequence). The CDR3 runs to 13 residues.

CDR3 region: CASSLSTSGGWETQYF. Written as DNA, the CDR3 is TGTGCCAGCAGCTTAAGTACTAGTGGGGGATGGGAGACCCAGTACTTC. This chain links TRBV7-2 with TRBJ2-5; either TRBD1 or TRBD2 may supply D (5 bases each). Germline loops: CDR1 SGHTA, CDR2 FQGNSA. CDR3 length: 16 amino acids. V lost 2 bases and J 5 bases, leaving 18 bases between the germline ends.

This clone showed up just a few times. The chain uses TRBV5-1 and TRBJ2-5; D may correspond to TRBD1 or TRBD2 (5 bases each). The CDR3 totals 14 residues. The V end was cut by 4 bases, the J end by 4 bases, with 14 bases between. Germline V gives CDR1 SGHRS, CDR2 YFSETQ. CDR3 residues: CASSIGTRRETQYF. The CDR3 DNA sequence: TGCGCCAGCAGCATCGGGACCAGGAGAGAGACCCAGTACTTC.

V is TRBV6-1 and J is TRBJ1-5; D ambiguous. The CDR3 is made up of 13 amino acids. Germline V lookup: CDR1 MNHNS, CDR2 SASEGT. V was shortened by 8 bases and J by 5 bases, with 13 bases between the two germline ends. CDR3 region: CASRVRNHQPQHF. The CDR3 coding sequence is TGTGCCAGCCGGGTCCGGAATCATCAGCCCCAGCATTTT.

This sequence joins TRBV7-9 and TRBJ1-4; 10 nucleotides agree with TRBD1. V lost 1 base and J lost 2; bases outside the gene matches: 7. The germline CDR1 and CDR2 sequences are SEHNR and FQNEAQ (reference sequence). The CDR3 length is 18 residues. In DNA form, the CDR3 reads TGTGCCAGCAGCTTAGGTCGGACAGGGGGGTGGACTAATGAAAAACTGTTTTTT. Its translation is CASSLGRTGGWTNEKLFF.

Written as DNA, the CDR3 is TGTGCCAGCAGTCTGGCAGGCCTTAATCAGCCCCAGCATTTT. It codes for CASSLAGLNQPQHF. The genes are TRBV27 and TRBJ1-5, with no clear D. The CDR3 totals 14 residues. The germline gives CDR1 MNHEY, CDR2 SMNVEV (reference sequence). Trimming took off 5 bases at V and 4 bases at J, with 12 bases between the two ends.